A selection of T cell receptor beta chains follows, all from one sample in a study of blood T cell repertoires in COVID-19. Here immunoSEQ multiplex PCR was the method, and the copy in TCRdb shows in-frame clones only, minus some. The sample carries under 400,000 clones, roughly 90% recorded once. Input material: peripheral blood. The receptor source for this set is a woman aged 30 to 39 with COVID-19, enrolled during active disease. Each CDR3 is given with its conserved first and last residue. Each record gives: V gene, clone size, J gene, D gene, CDR3 DNA, CDR3 protein. D genes are given only for firm matches. Clone size is shown for a subset of rows, as once, few, many or a class of expanded clone.

>TRBV28|NA|TRBJ2-7|NA
TGTGCCAGCAGCCTCGCGGAGTTTATTCAGTACTTC
CASSLAEFIQYF
>TRBV10-3|NA|TRBJ1-4|NA
TGTGCCATCGGTTTGGCGGGGGAAAAACTGTTTTTT
CAIGLAGEKLFF
>TRBV3-1/TRBV3-2|once|TRBJ1-2|TRBD1
TGTGCCAGCAGCCACCCTCGGACAGGGAGACCCGACGGCTACACCTTC
CASSHPRTGRPDGYTF
>TRBV9|NA|TRBJ1-3|NA
TGTGCCAGCAGCGACAGTTCTTCTGGAAACACCATATATTTT
CASSDSSSGNTIYF
>TRBV9|NA|TRBJ1-5|NA
TGTGCCAGCACCCGGGGGGACAATCAGCCCCAGCATTTT
CASTRGDNQPQHF
>TRBV3-1/TRBV3-2|NA|TRBJ1-2|TRBD1
TGTGCCAGCAGCCAAGGCTCCGGGACAGGGGACCATGGCTACACCTTC
CASSQGSGTGDHGYTF
>TRBV27|NA|TRBJ1-5|TRBD1
TGTGCCAGCAGTTTTGGACAGGGAGCCCAGCCCCAGCATTTT
CASSFGQGAQPQHF
>TRBV7-8|NA|TRBJ2-7|TRBD2
TGTGCCAGCAGCTTAGTGGCTAGCGGGAGTCTTAACGAGCAGTACTTC
CASSLVASGSLNEQYF
>TRBV5-1|NA|TRBJ2-7|NA
TGCGCCAGCACCCCGGCGGGTTCCTACGAGCAGTACTTC
CASTPAGSYEQYF
>TRBV3-1/TRBV3-2|NA|TRBJ2-7|NA
TGTGCCAGCAGCCCTCAGGGGTCAACCCCCTACGAGCAGTACTTC
CASSPQGSTPYEQYF
>TRBV5-8|NA|TRBJ2-5|TRBD2
TGTGCCAGCAGCTCCGGGACTAGCGGGAGGGCCCGTGAGACCCAGTACTTC
CASSSGTSGRARETQYF
>TRBV5-1|once|TRBJ2-7|TRBD1
TGCGCCAGCAGCCGGGTTAAACCGGGACAGGGCTCCTACGAGCAGTACTTC
CASSRVKPGQGSYEQYF
>TRBV6-5|NA|TRBJ2-5|NA
TGTGCCAGCAGTATCAGCAGGGAAGTAGGAGAGACCCAGTACTTC
CASSISREVGETQYF
>TRBV19|NA|TRBJ2-2|TRBD2
TGTGCCAGTAGTATAAGTCAGCGGGAGTACACCGGGGAGCTGTTTTTT
CASSISQREYTGELFF
>TRBV2|many|TRBJ2-7|TRBD2
TGTGCCAGCAGTGAAGGCCTAGCGGGGGATATAACCTACGAGCAGTACTTC
CASSEGLAGDITYEQYF
>TRBV5-5|NA|TRBJ1-3|TRBD1
TGTGCCAGCAGCTGGGGGGACAGGGGACCTTACTCTGGAAACACCATATATTTT
CASSWGDRGPYSGNTIYF
>TRBV6-5|few|TRBJ1-5|TRBD1
TGTGCCAGCACCCGGGACAGGGGGTACAATCAGCCCCAGCATTTT
CASTRDRGYNQPQHF
>TRBV6-6|NA|TRBJ1-1|NA
TGTGCCAGCAGTTCGACAGGAGGGAACACTGAAGCTTTCTTT
CASSSTGGNTEAFF
>TRBV2|NA|TRBJ2-5|TRBD1
TGTGCCAGCAGTTTTACAGACAGGGCGGCGCAAGAGACCCAGTACTTC
CASSFTDRAAQETQYF
>TRBV27|NA|TRBJ2-7|NA
TGTGCCAGCAAGCGCCGGCCGGAAGCCTCCTACGAGCAGTACTTC
CASKRRPEASYEQYF
>TRBV7-9|NA|TRBJ2-2|NA
TGTGCCAGCAGCTTAGTGGGAGGAACCGGCGGGGAGCTGTTTTTT
CASSLVGGTGGELFF
>TRBV3-1/TRBV3-2|NA|TRBJ2-2|TRBD1
TGTGCCAGCGGACAACAGGGGTCGACGGGGGAGCTGTTTTTT
CASGQQGSTGELFF
>TRBV5-4|NA|TRBJ1-2|TRBD1
TGTGCCAGCAGCCGGGACAGAGAGGGCTACACCTTC
CASSRDREGYTF
>TRBV9|NA|TRBJ1-2|TRBD1
TGTGCCAGCAGCGGGACAGGGTCGGGTGGCTACACCTTC
CASSGTGSGGYTF
>TRBV11-2|NA|TRBJ2-2|TRBD2
TGTGCCAGCAGTAGGGGACTAGCGAACACCGGGGAGCTGTTTTTT
CASSRGLANTGELFF
>TRBV2|NA|TRBJ2-2|TRBD1
TGTGCCAGCAGCCCTCGTAGGCAGGGGGTTACCGGGGAGCTGTTTTTT
CASSPRRQGVTGELFF
>TRBV3-1/TRBV3-2|NA|TRBJ2-6|NA
TGTGCCAGCAGCCGCATGACAGGCAACTCTGGGGCCAACGTCCTGACTTTC
CASSRMTGNSGANVLTF
>TRBV5-1|NA|TRBJ2-7|NA
TGCGCCAGCAGCGCCGTTTGGGCAGGCGAGCAGTACTTC
CASSAVWAGEQYF
>TRBV5-4|NA|TRBJ1-1|TRBD1
TGTGCCAGCTACAGGGGGCTTGAGAACACTGAAGCTTTCTTT
CASYRGLENTEAFF
>TRBV12-3/TRBV12-4|NA|TRBJ2-7|TRBD1
TGTGCCAGCAGTCAGGGACAGAACTACGAGCAGTACTTC
CASSQGQNYEQYF
>TRBV5-1|NA|TRBJ2-2|NA
TGCGCCAGCAGCTTGGGGCAGGGGGACTCCTCCGGGGAGCTGTTTTTT
CASSLGQGDSSGELFF
>TRBV30|NA|TRBJ1-5|NA
TGTGCCTGGACGACAGATAGCAATCAGCCCCAGCATTTT
CAWTTDSNQPQHF
>TRBV5-4|NA|TRBJ1-1|TRBD1
TGTGCCAGCAGCTCGGGACAGGGGGCTGGGGTGAACACTGAAGCTTTCTTT
CASSSGQGAGVNTEAFF
>TRBV6-6|NA|TRBJ2-5|TRBD1
TGTGCCAGCAGTCCAGGGGGAGTAGAGACCCAGTACTTC
CASSPGGVETQYF
>TRBV4-1|NA|TRBJ2-7|TRBD2
TGCGCCAGCAGCCAAGTGAGTATAAGTACTAGCGGGAGCGAGCAGTACTTC
CASSQVSISTSGSEQYF
>TRBV5-1|once|TRBJ1-2|TRBD1
TGCGCCAGCAGCTTCCGGGGACAGGCCTATAACTATGGCTACACCTTC
CASSFRGQAYNYGYTF
>TRBV19|NA|TRBJ1-5|NA
TGTGCCAGTAGTATAGATCTATATGGAGTGACGCCCCAGCATTTT
CASSIDLYGVTPQHF
>TRBV28|once|TRBJ1-1|NA
TGTGCCAGCCAGACCCAGGGTAAGTGGGGTCAAGCTTTCTTT
CASQTQGKWGQAFF
>TRBV7-2|NA|TRBJ1-4|TRBD1
TGTGCCAGCAGCTCCGGGACAGGGGTTGAAAAACTGTTTTTT
CASSSGTGVEKLFF
>TRBV4-1|NA|TRBJ2-3|TRBD2
TGCGCCAGCAGCCAACCAGCGGGACTCCTCACAGATACGCAGTATTTT
CASSQPAGLLTDTQYF
>TRBV4-1|NA|TRBJ2-1|TRBD2
TGCGCCAGCAGCCAGGGCCCGGGACTAGCGGGCTACAATGAGCAGTTCTTC
CASSQGPGLAGYNEQFF
>TRBV6-4|NA|TRBJ1-3|TRBD1
TGTGCCAGCAGGGCCGGGACAGGGTCCCTCTCTGGAAACACCATATATTTT
CASRAGTGSLSGNTIYF
>TRBV9|NA|TRBJ2-7|NA
TGTGCCAGCAGCGTAAGGGAGCTCGCTCCGTCCTACGAGCAGTACTTC
CASSVRELAPSYEQYF
>TRBV6-6|NA|TRBJ2-7|NA
TGTGCCAGCAGTCTGGACAGCTACTCTACACCTTCCTACGAGCAGTACTTC
CASSLDSYSTPSYEQYF
>TRBV3-1/TRBV3-2|NA|TRBJ2-7|TRBD1
TGTGCCAGCAGCCAAACAGGGGGCGCCCTCGAGCAGTACTTC
CASSQTGGALEQYF
>TRBV12-3/TRBV12-4|NA|TRBJ1-5|NA
TGTGCCAGCAGTTGGTCTGGGAGGCCCCAGCATTTT
CASSWSGRPQHF
>TRBV30|NA|TRBJ2-1|TRBD2
TGTGCCTGGAGTGTAACTAGCGGCTATGAGCAGTTCTTC
CAWSVTSGYEQFF
>TRBV19|NA|TRBJ1-2|NA
TGTGCCAGTAAGGAGCAGGGGCGGCGGGACTATGGCTACACCTTC
CASKEQGRRDYGYTF
>TRBV6-5|NA|TRBJ1-5|NA
TGTGCCAGCTTACAGACAGGTGTGATTGGGGCCCAGCATTTT
CASLQTGVIGAQHF